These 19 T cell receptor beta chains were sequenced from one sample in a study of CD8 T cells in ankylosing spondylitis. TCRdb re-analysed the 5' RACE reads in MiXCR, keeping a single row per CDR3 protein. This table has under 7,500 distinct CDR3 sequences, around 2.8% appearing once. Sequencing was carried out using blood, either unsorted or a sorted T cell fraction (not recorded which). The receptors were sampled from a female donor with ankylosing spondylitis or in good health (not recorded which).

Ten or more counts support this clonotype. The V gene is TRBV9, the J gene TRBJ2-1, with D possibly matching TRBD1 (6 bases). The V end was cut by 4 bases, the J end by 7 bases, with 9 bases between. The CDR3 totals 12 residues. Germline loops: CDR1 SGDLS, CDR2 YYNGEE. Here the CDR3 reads CASSPQGNEQFF. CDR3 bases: TGTGCCAGCAGCCCCCAGGGGAATGAGCAGTTCTTC.

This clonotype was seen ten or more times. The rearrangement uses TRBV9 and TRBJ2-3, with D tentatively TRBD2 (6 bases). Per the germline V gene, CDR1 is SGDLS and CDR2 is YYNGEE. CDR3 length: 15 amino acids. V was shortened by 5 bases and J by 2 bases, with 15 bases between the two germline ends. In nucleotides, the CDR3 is TGTGCCAGCAGTCTCTCGGGAGTACCCACAGATACGCAGTATTTT. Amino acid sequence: CASSLSGVPTDTQYF.

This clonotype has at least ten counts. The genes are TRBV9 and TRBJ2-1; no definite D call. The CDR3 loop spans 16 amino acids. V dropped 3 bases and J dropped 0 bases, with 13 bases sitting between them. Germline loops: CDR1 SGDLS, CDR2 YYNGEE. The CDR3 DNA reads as TGTGCCAGCAGCGCATACAGTTCCCCCTCCTACAATGAGCAGTTCTTC. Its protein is CASSAYSSPSYNEQFF. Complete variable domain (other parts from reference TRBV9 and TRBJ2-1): DSGVTQTPKHLITATGQRVTLRCSPRSGDLSVYWYQQSLDQGLQFLIQYYNGEERAKGNILERFSAQQFPDLHSELNLSSLELGDSALYFCASSAYSSPSYNEQFFGPGTRLTVL.

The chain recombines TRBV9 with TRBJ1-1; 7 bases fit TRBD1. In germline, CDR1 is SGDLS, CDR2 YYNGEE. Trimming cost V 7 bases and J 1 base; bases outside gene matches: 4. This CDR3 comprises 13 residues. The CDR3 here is CASERGPNTEAFF. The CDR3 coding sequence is TGTGCCAGCGAGAGGGGGCCGAACACTGAAGCTTTCTTT.

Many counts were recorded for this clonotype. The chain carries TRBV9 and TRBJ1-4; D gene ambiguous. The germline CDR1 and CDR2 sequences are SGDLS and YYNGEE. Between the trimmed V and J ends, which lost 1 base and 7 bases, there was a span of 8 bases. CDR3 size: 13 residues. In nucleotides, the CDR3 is TGTGCCAGCAGCGTACCTTCGGGTGAAAAACTGTTTTTT. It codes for CASSVPSGEKLFF.

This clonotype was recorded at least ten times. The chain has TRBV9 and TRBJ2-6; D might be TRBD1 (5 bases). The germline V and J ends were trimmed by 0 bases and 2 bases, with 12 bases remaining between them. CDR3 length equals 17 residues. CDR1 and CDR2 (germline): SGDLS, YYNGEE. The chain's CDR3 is CASSVAPKGTGANVLTF. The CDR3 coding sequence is TGTGCCAGCAGCGTAGCCCCGAAGGGGACTGGGGCCAACGTCCTGACTTTC.

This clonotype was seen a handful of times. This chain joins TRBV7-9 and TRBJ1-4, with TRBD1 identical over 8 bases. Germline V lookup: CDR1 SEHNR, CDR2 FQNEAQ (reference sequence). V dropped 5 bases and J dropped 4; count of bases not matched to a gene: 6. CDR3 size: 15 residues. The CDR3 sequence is CASSPPGQVNEKLFF. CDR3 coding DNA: TGTGCCAGCAGCCCTCCGGGACAGGTTAATGAAAAACTGTTTTTT.

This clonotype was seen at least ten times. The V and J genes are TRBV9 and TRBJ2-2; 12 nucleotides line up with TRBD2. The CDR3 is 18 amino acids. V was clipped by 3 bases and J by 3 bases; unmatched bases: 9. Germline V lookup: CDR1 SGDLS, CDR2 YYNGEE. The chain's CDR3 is CASSDSTSGGTYTGELFF. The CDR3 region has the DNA TGTGCCAGCAGCGACTCCACTAGCGGGGGGACCTACACCGGGGAGCTGTTTTTT.

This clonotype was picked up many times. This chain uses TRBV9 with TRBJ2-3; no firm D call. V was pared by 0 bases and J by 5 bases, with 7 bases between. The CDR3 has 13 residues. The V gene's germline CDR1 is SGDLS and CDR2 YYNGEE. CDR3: CASSVVFLDTQYF. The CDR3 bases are TGTGCCAGCAGCGTAGTTTTCCTAGATACGCAGTATTTT.

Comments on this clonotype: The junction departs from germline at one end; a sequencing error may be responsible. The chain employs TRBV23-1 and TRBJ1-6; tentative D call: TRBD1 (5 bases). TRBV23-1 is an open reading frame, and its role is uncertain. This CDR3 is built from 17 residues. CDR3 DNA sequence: TGCGCCAGCAGTCAATCTTGTGGCAGGGATGATAATTCACCCCTCCGCTTT. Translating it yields CASSQSCGRDDNSPLRF.

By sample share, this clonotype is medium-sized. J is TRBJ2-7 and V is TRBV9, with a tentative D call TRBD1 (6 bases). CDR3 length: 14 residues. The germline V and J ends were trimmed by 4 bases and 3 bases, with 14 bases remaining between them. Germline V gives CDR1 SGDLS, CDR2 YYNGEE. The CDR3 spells CASSPNPGVYEQYF. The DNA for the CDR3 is TGTGCCAGCAGCCCTAACCCAGGGGTCTACGAGCAGTACTTC.

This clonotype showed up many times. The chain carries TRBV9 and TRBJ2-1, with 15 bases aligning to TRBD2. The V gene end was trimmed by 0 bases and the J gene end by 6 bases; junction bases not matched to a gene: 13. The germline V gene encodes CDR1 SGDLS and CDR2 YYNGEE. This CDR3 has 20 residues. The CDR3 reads CASSVVPRGLAGGYGNEQFF. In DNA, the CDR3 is TGTGCCAGCAGCGTAGTACCCCGAGGACTAGCGGGAGGGTATGGCAATGAGCAGTTCTTC. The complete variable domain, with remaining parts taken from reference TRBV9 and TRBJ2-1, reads DSGVTQTPKHLITATGQRVTLRCSPRSGDLSVYWYQQSLDQGLQFLIQYYNGEERAKGNILERFSAQQFPDLHSELNLSSLELGDSALYFCASSVVPRGLAGGYGNEQFFGPGTRLTVL.

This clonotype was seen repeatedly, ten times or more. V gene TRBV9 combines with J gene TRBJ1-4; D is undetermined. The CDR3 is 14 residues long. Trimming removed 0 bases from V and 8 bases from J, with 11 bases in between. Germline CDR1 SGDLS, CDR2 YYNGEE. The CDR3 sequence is CASSVEDWGEKLFF. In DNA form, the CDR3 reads TGTGCCAGCAGCGTAGAAGATTGGGGAGAAAAACTGTTTTTT.

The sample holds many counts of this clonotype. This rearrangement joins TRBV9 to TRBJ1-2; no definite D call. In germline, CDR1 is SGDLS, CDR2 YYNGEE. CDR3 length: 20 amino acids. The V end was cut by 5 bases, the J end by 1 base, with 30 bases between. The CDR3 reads CASSAYRGGSLWENNYGYTF. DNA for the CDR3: TGTGCCAGCAGTGCTTACCGAGGAGGCAGCCTTTGGGAAAATAACTATGGCTACACCTTC.

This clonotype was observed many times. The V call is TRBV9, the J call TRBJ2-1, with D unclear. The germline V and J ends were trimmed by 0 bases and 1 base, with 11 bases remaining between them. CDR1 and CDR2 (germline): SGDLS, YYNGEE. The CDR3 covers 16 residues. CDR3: CASSVGMSKSYNEQFF. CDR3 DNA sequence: TGTGCCAGCAGCGTAGGAATGTCTAAGTCCTACAATGAGCAGTTCTTC.

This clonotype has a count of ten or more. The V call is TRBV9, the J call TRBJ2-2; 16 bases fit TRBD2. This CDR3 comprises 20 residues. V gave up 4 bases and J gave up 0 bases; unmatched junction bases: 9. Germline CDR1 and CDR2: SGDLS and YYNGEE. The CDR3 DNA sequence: TGTGCCAGCAGCTACAAGGGACTAGCGGGAGGGGAAACGAACACCGGGGAGCTGTTTTTT. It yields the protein CASSYKGLAGGETNTGELFF.

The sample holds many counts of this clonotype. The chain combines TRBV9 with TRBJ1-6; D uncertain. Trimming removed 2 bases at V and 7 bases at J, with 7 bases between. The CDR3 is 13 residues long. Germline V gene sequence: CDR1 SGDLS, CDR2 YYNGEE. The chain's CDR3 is CASSVEGNSPLHF. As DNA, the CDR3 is TGTGCCAGCAGCGTCGAAGGGAATTCACCCCTCCACTTT.

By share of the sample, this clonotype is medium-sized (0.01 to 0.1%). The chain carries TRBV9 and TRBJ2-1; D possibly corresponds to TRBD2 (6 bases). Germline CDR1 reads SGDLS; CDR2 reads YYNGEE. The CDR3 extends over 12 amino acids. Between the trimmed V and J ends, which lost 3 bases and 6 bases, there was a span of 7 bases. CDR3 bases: TGTGCCAGCAGCGATAGCGGCAATGAGCAGTTCTTC. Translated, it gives CASSDSGNEQFF.

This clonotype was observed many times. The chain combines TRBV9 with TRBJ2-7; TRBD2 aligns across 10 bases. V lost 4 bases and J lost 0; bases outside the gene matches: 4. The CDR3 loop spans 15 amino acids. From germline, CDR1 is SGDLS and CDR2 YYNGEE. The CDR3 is CASSPRTSGSYEQYF. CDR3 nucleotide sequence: TGTGCCAGCAGCCCCCGGACTAGCGGCTCCTACGAGCAGTACTTC.